The T cell receptor beta chain described here comes from a study of cytomegalovirus exposure and HLA in healthy donors. Worth noting for this clone: The antigen is unknown.

Trimming cost V 7 bases and J 4 bases; bases outside gene matches: 2. The germline CDR1 and CDR2 sequences are ENHRY and SYGVKD. The CDR3 sequence is 13 residues long. Use of 60 Vbeta and 13 Jbeta primers characterized the PCR. The data were produced by immunoSEQ multiplex PCR, yet TCRdb's version contains in-frame clones alone and is incomplete. The sample holds 95,000 to 110,000 clones; over 70% are singletons and the top ten take about 4%. Whole-study results and caveats: 87-base-pair reads could not separate some V segments, including TRBV6-2 and TRBV6-3.

The material sequenced was PBMCs. The sequence came from a man aged 50-59 years in good health and CMV-seropositive. This chain joins TRBV10-3 and TRBJ2-3, with 10 nucleotides matching TRBD2. CDR3 protein: CAIKLAGSDTQYF. CDR3 sequence (DNA): TGTGCCATCAAACTAGCGGGATCAGATACGCAGTATTTT.